This is a list of T cell receptor beta chains from one sample in a study of early T cells in non-severe SARS-CoV-2 infection. Via MiXCR, TCRdb re-called the 5' RACE reads, giving one row per CDR3 protein. Found here are around 81,000 distinct CDR3 sequences, around 15% of them singletons; the top ten hold approximately 11%. The sequenced sample consisted of whole blood. These receptor sequences come from an adult who was a healthcare worker with PCR-confirmed SARS-CoV-2 infection or an uninfected control (not recorded which). The CDR3 runs from the conserved cysteine through the conserved F or W. Fields, in order: clone size, D gene, V gene, J gene, CDR3 DNA, CDR3 protein. The D gene is left open where the match is weak. Some rows mark clone size as missing; the rest say once, few, many or name a class of expanded clone.

abundance: few
d_gene: -
v_gene: TRBV11-2
j_gene: TRBJ1-6
CDR3nt: TGTGCCAGCAGCTTAGGGGGGGGTAATTCACCCCTCCACTTT
CDR3aa: CASSLGGGNSPLHF

abundance: few
d_gene: -
v_gene: TRBV9
j_gene: TRBJ2-3
CDR3nt: TGTGCCAGCAGCGTAGCGGGGGTGGTAGATACGCAGTATTTT
CDR3aa: CASSVAGVVDTQYF

abundance: many
d_gene: -
v_gene: TRBV5-5
j_gene: TRBJ1-5
CDR3nt: TGTGCCAGCAGCTTCGGGCCCGCTCAGCCCCAGCATTTT
CDR3aa: CASSFGPAQPQHF

abundance: -
d_gene: -
v_gene: TRBV7-2
j_gene: TRBJ2-1
CDR3nt: TGTGCCAGCAGCCAATATGGGGGGTTTAGGTTCTTC
CDR3aa: CASSQYGGFRFF

abundance: once
d_gene: -
v_gene: TRBV4-3
j_gene: TRBJ1-1
CDR3nt: TGCGCCAGCAGCCAAATCCAGAAATCTGAAGCTTTCTTT
CDR3aa: CASSQIQKSEAFF

abundance: few
d_gene: TRBD1
v_gene: TRBV6-6
j_gene: TRBJ1-1
CDR3nt: TGTGCCAGCACCTACAAGACAGGGGGGTGGGAGTACACTGAAGCTTTCTTT
CDR3aa: CASTYKTGGWEYTEAFF

abundance: few
d_gene: -
v_gene: TRBV6-6
j_gene: TRBJ1-1
CDR3nt: TGTGCCAGCAGTTACAGTCGACAGGTTAACACTGAAGCTTTCTTT
CDR3aa: CASSYSRQVNTEAFF

abundance: many
d_gene: -
v_gene: TRBV15
j_gene: TRBJ2-3
CDR3nt: TGTGCCACCAGCACGCCGGGTAGCACAGATACGCAGTATTTT
CDR3aa: CATSTPGSTDTQYF

abundance: few
d_gene: TRBD2
v_gene: TRBV7-6
j_gene: TRBJ2-1
CDR3nt: TGTGCCAGCAGCTTAGCTTCTAGCGGGGGGGTTGAGCAGTTCTTC
CDR3aa: CASSLASSGGVEQFF

abundance: -
d_gene: -
v_gene: TRBV5-6
j_gene: TRBJ2-5
CDR3nt: TGTGCCAGCAGCTTCACCGGGGCCCAAGAGACCCAGTACTTC
CDR3aa: CASSFTGAQETQYF

abundance: -
d_gene: -
v_gene: TRBV29-1
j_gene: TRBJ2-1
CDR3nt: TGCAGCGTTCAGACAGCGCTTAATGAGCAGTTCTTC
CDR3aa: CSVQTALNEQFF

abundance: many
d_gene: -
v_gene: TRBV14
j_gene: TRBJ2-1
CDR3nt: TGTGCCAGCAGCCAAGTTTGGGGGAATGAGCAGTTCTTC
CDR3aa: CASSQVWGNEQFF

abundance: -
d_gene: TRBD2
v_gene: TRBV4-1
j_gene: TRBJ2-3
CDR3nt: TGCGCCAGCAGCCAAGATTCCCGCGGGGGGCCCACAGATACGCAGTATTTT
CDR3aa: CASSQDSRGGPTDTQYF

abundance: -
d_gene: -
v_gene: TRBV5-5
j_gene: TRBJ2-7
CDR3nt: TGTGCCAGCAGTCAACTCCGGAGACGGGTCCCCTACGAGCAGTACTTC
CDR3aa: CASSQLRRRVPYEQYF

abundance: few
d_gene: TRBD1
v_gene: TRBV29-1
j_gene: TRBJ2-2
CDR3nt: TGCAGCGTTACGACAGGGGGGAACACCGGGGAGCTGTTTTTT
CDR3aa: CSVTTGGNTGELFF

abundance: few
d_gene: -
v_gene: TRBV4-2
j_gene: TRBJ1-1
CDR3nt: TGTGCCAGCAGCCAAGATTCGGGGACTGCCGGGGACACTGAAGCTTTCTTT
CDR3aa: CASSQDSGTAGDTEAFF

abundance: -
d_gene: -
v_gene: TRBV5-1
j_gene: TRBJ1-1
CDR3nt: TGCGCCAGCAGACTGGGGTCGGGTAACACTGAAGCTTTCTTT
CDR3aa: CASRLGSGNTEAFF

abundance: many
d_gene: -
v_gene: TRBV5-6
j_gene: TRBJ1-6
CDR3nt: TGTGCCAGCAGCTTGGGACAAGTAAATTCACCCCTCCACTTT
CDR3aa: CASSLGQVNSPLHF

abundance: -
d_gene: TRBD2
v_gene: TRBV7-9
j_gene: TRBJ2-3
CDR3nt: TGTGCCAGCAGCGCGCCTAGCGGGGGCACAGCCGATACGCAGTATTTT
CDR3aa: CASSAPSGGTADTQYF

abundance: few
d_gene: -
v_gene: TRBV5-1
j_gene: TRBJ2-5
CDR3nt: TGCGCCAGCAGCTTGGACGTCACAGAGGAGGAGACCCAGTACTTC
CDR3aa: CASSLDVTEEETQYF

abundance: -
d_gene: -
v_gene: TRBV19
j_gene: TRBJ1-5
CDR3nt: TGTGCCAGTAGTATCGCGGGCGGAGGGCAGCCCCAGCATTTT
CDR3aa: CASSIAGGGQPQHF

abundance: few
d_gene: -
v_gene: TRBV7-9
j_gene: TRBJ1-2
CDR3nt: TGTGTCAGCACCCAACTCTCGAATTCCGGGACAAGGACCTATGGCTACACCTTC
CDR3aa: CVSTQLSNSGTRTYGYTF

abundance: -
d_gene: TRBD1
v_gene: TRBV5-1
j_gene: TRBJ1-4
CDR3nt: TGCGCCAGCAGCGCCGGACAGGGGACTAATGAAAAACTGTTTTTT
CDR3aa: CASSAGQGTNEKLFF

abundance: many
d_gene: TRBD2
v_gene: TRBV6-1
j_gene: TRBJ2-3
CDR3nt: TGTGCCAGCCACAGCGGGGGGTACACAGATACGCAGTATTTT
CDR3aa: CASHSGGYTDTQYF

abundance: -
d_gene: -
v_gene: TRBV7-9
j_gene: TRBJ1-3
CDR3nt: TGTGCCAGCAGCTTAGACCTGGGAACTGGAAACACCATATATTTT
CDR3aa: CASSLDLGTGNTIYF

abundance: -
d_gene: -
v_gene: TRBV12-3/TRBV12-4
j_gene: TRBJ1-5
CDR3nt: TGTGCCAGCAGTTTTAAAGGGAAGCCCCAGCATTTT
CDR3aa: CASSFKGKPQHF

abundance: many
d_gene: TRBD1
v_gene: TRBV6-5
j_gene: TRBJ2-7
CDR3nt: TGTGCCAGCAGCCTCGGACAGGGGGCGGCGGAGCAGTACTTC
CDR3aa: CASSLGQGAAEQYF

abundance: -
d_gene: TRBD1
v_gene: TRBV29-1
j_gene: TRBJ1-6
CDR3nt: TGCAGCGTCACGACAGGGGACGGTTCACCCCTCCACTTT
CDR3aa: CSVTTGDGSPLHF

abundance: -
d_gene: -
v_gene: TRBV7-2
j_gene: TRBJ1-1
CDR3nt: TGTGCCAGCAGCTTCGCGAGGAACACTGAAGCTTTCTTT
CDR3aa: CASSFARNTEAFF

abundance: many
d_gene: -
v_gene: TRBV20-1
j_gene: TRBJ1-1
CDR3nt: TGCAGTGCTAGCGTTCAGAGGAACACTGAAGCTTTCTTT
CDR3aa: CSASVQRNTEAFF

abundance: -
d_gene: -
v_gene: TRBV7-2
j_gene: TRBJ1-1
CDR3nt: TGTGCCAGCAGCTTAAGCGTGGCTATGAACACTGAAGCTTTCTTT
CDR3aa: CASSLSVAMNTEAFF

abundance: many
d_gene: -
v_gene: TRBV29-1
j_gene: TRBJ1-1
CDR3nt: TGCAGCACAACCGGGACGGGGACTGAAGCTTTCTTT
CDR3aa: CSTTGTGTEAFF

abundance: few
d_gene: -
v_gene: TRBV7-2
j_gene: TRBJ2-3
CDR3nt: TGTGCCAGCAGCTCGGAACCGGGGAGGAGCACAGATACGCAGTATTTT
CDR3aa: CASSSEPGRSTDTQYF

abundance: many
d_gene: TRBD2
v_gene: TRBV20-1
j_gene: TRBJ2-3
CDR3nt: TGCAGTGCGAAGGGGCGGGGGGAAGCAGATACGCAGTATTTT
CDR3aa: CSAKGRGEADTQYF

abundance: few
d_gene: -
v_gene: TRBV7-3
j_gene: TRBJ2-3
CDR3nt: TGTGCCAGCAGCTTACTGGGGAAGACAGATACGCAGTATTTT
CDR3aa: CASSLLGKTDTQYF

abundance: many
d_gene: -
v_gene: TRBV12-3/TRBV12-4
j_gene: TRBJ2-5
CDR3nt: TGTGCCAGCAGCCCCCTGAGGGGGCAAGAGACCCAGTACTTC
CDR3aa: CASSPLRGQETQYF

abundance: many
d_gene: -
v_gene: TRBV10-2
j_gene: TRBJ2-6
CDR3nt: TGCGCCAGCACCTCTGGGGCCAACGTCCTGACTTTC
CDR3aa: CASTSGANVLTF

abundance: -
d_gene: -
v_gene: TRBV6-2/TRBV6-3
j_gene: TRBJ1-2
CDR3nt: TGTGCCAGCAGTTTTTTCAGGGGAGGCGGTCTGGTTGGCTACACCTTC
CDR3aa: CASSFFRGGGLVGYTF

abundance: -
d_gene: -
v_gene: TRBV7-6
j_gene: TRBJ1-6
CDR3nt: TGTGCCAGCAGCTCGACGGTGGGAAATTCACCCCTCCACTTT
CDR3aa: CASSSTVGNSPLHF

abundance: few
d_gene: -
v_gene: TRBV5-1
j_gene: TRBJ1-2
CDR3nt: TGCGCCAGCAGCTTGGAAGTCGGGCAGGCGCTGGCTGGCTACACCTTC
CDR3aa: CASSLEVGQALAGYTF

abundance: -
d_gene: -
v_gene: TRBV6-5
j_gene: TRBJ1-6
CDR3nt: TGTGCCAGCAGCCCTCCGGGGGTTGCTTCACCCCTCCACTTT
CDR3aa: CASSPPGVASPLHF

abundance: -
d_gene: -
v_gene: TRBV7-9
j_gene: TRBJ1-1
CDR3nt: TGTGCCAGCAGCTTAGCCCCTGAAGCTTTCTTT
CDR3aa: CASSLAPEAFF